This is a list of T cell receptor beta chains from one sample in a study of blood T cell repertoires in COVID-19. TCRdb's table, derived via immunoSEQ multiplex PCR, lists solely in-frame clones and lacks some. Among over 85,000 clones listed, roughly 90% were seen once. The sample was peripheral blood. These receptors all stem from a human donor with COVID-19, enrolled during active disease. The donor label of this sample is uncertain. The CDR3 runs from the conserved cysteine through the conserved F or W. The D gene is left open where the match is weak. A row's size may be missing; if present it is once, few, many or a size class.

D: TRBD2
V: TRBV6-5
J: TRBJ2-3
size: NA
DNA: TGTGCCAGCAGTAGTACTAGCGGGAGCATAAGCGGGCAGTATTTT
CDR3: CASSSTSGSISGQYF

D: NA
V: TRBV6-5
J: TRBJ2-1
size: NA
DNA: TGTGCCAGCAGGGCTAGCTACAATGAGCAGTTCTTC
CDR3: CASRASYNEQFF

D: NA
V: TRBV6-2/TRBV6-3
J: TRBJ2-7
size: NA
DNA: TGTGCCAGCAGTTATGTCAGTGGCTACGAGCAGTACTTC
CDR3: CASSYVSGYEQYF

D: TRBD2
V: TRBV6-5
J: TRBJ2-5
size: NA
DNA: TGTGCCAGCAGCGGACGCACCCGGGGGGACGAGACCCAGTACTTC
CDR3: CASSGRTRGDETQYF

D: TRBD2
V: TRBV5-5
J: TRBJ2-1
size: NA
DNA: TGTGCCAGCAGCCTCCTTAGCGGGAGCGGCGATGAGCAGTTCTTC
CDR3: CASSLLSGSGDEQFF

D: TRBD1
V: TRBV5-1
J: TRBJ2-5
size: once
DNA: TGCGCCAGCAGCTTGCGAGGGACAGCTCAGTACCAAGAGACCCAGTACTTC
CDR3: CASSLRGTAQYQETQYF

D: TRBD1
V: TRBV7-6
J: TRBJ2-2
size: once
DNA: TGTGCCAGCAGCTTAGGACCCCAGGGGGCGAACACCGGGGAGCTGTTTTTT
CDR3: CASSLGPQGANTGELFF

D: NA
V: TRBV19
J: TRBJ1-2
size: NA
DNA: TGTGCCAGTAGTATAGATCCCGGGACAAATGATGGCTACACCTTC
CDR3: CASSIDPGTNDGYTF

D: NA
V: TRBV5-6
J: TRBJ1-5
size: NA
DNA: TGTGCCAGCAGCTTGGCCGGGAGCGGAAGTCAGCCCCAGCATTTT
CDR3: CASSLAGSGSQPQHF

D: TRBD1
V: TRBV6-5
J: TRBJ1-1
size: NA
DNA: TGTGCCAGCAGTACCGCGGGACAGTTTGACACTGAAGCTTTCTTT
CDR3: CASSTAGQFDTEAFF

D: NA
V: TRBV12-5
J: TRBJ1-1
size: NA
DNA: TGTGCTAGTGGTTTGATTGGGCACACTGAAGCTTTCTTT
CDR3: CASGLIGHTEAFF

D: NA
V: TRBV21-1
J: TRBJ2-7
size: NA
DNA: TGTGCCAGCAGCAAAGATTGTCGGAGGGCGCGTGGTTCCCACGAGCAGTACTTC
CDR3: CASSKDCRRARGSHEQYF

D: NA
V: TRBV6-5
J: TRBJ1-1
size: once
DNA: TGTGCCAGTTCTGACAGTTTCACTGAAGCTTTCTTT
CDR3: CASSDSFTEAFF

D: TRBD2
V: TRBV5-4
J: TRBJ2-5
size: NA
DNA: TGTGCCAGCAGCCGACGGACTAGCGGGAGTGAGACCCAGTACTTC
CDR3: CASSRRTSGSETQYF

D: TRBD2
V: TRBV7-9
J: TRBJ2-7
size: NA
DNA: TGTGCCAGCAGCTCCCAACCGAAGGGAGGGAACGAGCAGTACTTC
CDR3: CASSSQPKGGNEQYF

D: TRBD1
V: TRBV14
J: TRBJ2-3
size: NA
DNA: TGTGCCAGCAGCCCCGGGACAGGGTACACAGATACGCAGTATTTT
CDR3: CASSPGTGYTDTQYF

D: TRBD1
V: TRBV19
J: TRBJ1-1
size: NA
DNA: TGTGCCAGTAGTGCCAGGACAGGGGACCAAGCTTTCTTT
CDR3: CASSARTGDQAFF

D: NA
V: TRBV3-1/TRBV3-2
J: TRBJ1-1
size: NA
DNA: TGTGCCAGCAGCCAAAAAATGGCAGGGAACACTGAAGCTTTCTTT
CDR3: CASSQKMAGNTEAFF

D: TRBD1
V: TRBV2
J: TRBJ1-2
size: NA
DNA: TGTGCCAGCAGTGTACAGGGGGCATACTATGGCTACACCTTC
CDR3: CASSVQGAYYGYTF

D: TRBD2
V: TRBV11-3
J: TRBJ2-3
size: NA
DNA: TGTGCCAGCAGCGACCGGAGAGCGGGGGATACGCAGTATTTT
CDR3: CASSDRRAGDTQYF

D: NA
V: TRBV3-1/TRBV3-2
J: TRBJ1-4
size: once
DNA: TGTGCCAGCAGCCAAGATATCGATGGGGGGAATGAAAAACTGTTTTTT
CDR3: CASSQDIDGGNEKLFF

D: NA
V: TRBV12-3/TRBV12-4
J: TRBJ1-2
size: NA
DNA: TGTGCCAGCAGTCCGCCTCGGGGGTATGGCTACACCTTC
CDR3: CASSPPRGYGYTF

D: NA
V: TRBV7-9
J: TRBJ1-1
size: NA
DNA: TGTGCCAGCAGTGATAGACTGGAAGCTTTCTTT
CDR3: CASSDRLEAFF

D: NA
V: TRBV2
J: TRBJ2-1
size: NA
DNA: TGTGCCAGCAACGCAGGGCCGGACAATGAGCAGTTCTTC
CDR3: CASNAGPDNEQFF

D: TRBD1
V: TRBV6-4
J: TRBJ2-2
size: NA
DNA: TGTGCCAGCAGGGGACAGCCAAACACCGGGGAGCTGTTTTTT
CDR3: CASRGQPNTGELFF

D: NA
V: TRBV19
J: TRBJ2-7
size: NA
DNA: TGTGCCAGTAGTATAGGTGGGGACACCTCCTACGAGCAGTACTTC
CDR3: CASSIGGDTSYEQYF

D: TRBD1
V: TRBV3-1/TRBV3-2
J: TRBJ2-1
size: NA
DNA: TGTGCCAGCAGTCCTCTGGGGGACAGGGGGTCGGAGCAGTTCTTC
CDR3: CASSPLGDRGSEQFF

D: NA
V: TRBV18
J: TRBJ2-7
size: NA
DNA: TGTGCCAGCTCACCGCAGGGCAGGACCTCCTACGAGCAGTACTTC
CDR3: CASSPQGRTSYEQYF

D: TRBD1
V: TRBV19
J: TRBJ1-2
size: NA
DNA: TGTGCCAGTAGTCTCGAACAGGGGGACTATGGCTACACCTTC
CDR3: CASSLEQGDYGYTF

D: TRBD1
V: TRBV2
J: TRBJ2-1
size: NA
DNA: TGTGCCAGCAGTGTTGAGGGACAGGGCTACAATGAGCAGTTCTTC
CDR3: CASSVEGQGYNEQFF

D: NA
V: TRBV27
J: TRBJ2-2
size: NA
DNA: TGTGCCAGCAGTTACCTTATTCAGGGCGGGGAGCTGTTTTTT
CDR3: CASSYLIQGGELFF

D: TRBD1
V: TRBV4-3
J: TRBJ1-2
size: NA
DNA: TGCGCCAGCAGCCAAGGGACAGGAGATTCTTATGGCTACACCTTC
CDR3: CASSQGTGDSYGYTF

D: NA
V: TRBV5-1
J: TRBJ1-4
size: NA
DNA: TGCGCCAGCAGCTTGGACCCAATAGGAGCCACTAATGAAAAACTGTTTTTT
CDR3: CASSLDPIGATNEKLFF

D: TRBD1
V: TRBV10-2
J: TRBJ2-7
size: NA
DNA: TGCGCCAGCCTCGGAGTTCCGGGACAGGGGACCTACGAGCAGTACTTC
CDR3: CASLGVPGQGTYEQYF

D: TRBD1
V: TRBV5-1
J: TRBJ2-1
size: NA
DNA: TGCGCCAGCAGCTTGGGCTGGACAGGGTTTGGAGATGAGCAGTTCTTC
CDR3: CASSLGWTGFGDEQFF

D: NA
V: TRBV7-9
J: TRBJ1-2
size: NA
DNA: TGTGCCAGCAGCTTAGGCCGGCGGTCTGGTGGCTACACCTTC
CDR3: CASSLGRRSGGYTF

D: TRBD1
V: TRBV10-3
J: TRBJ1-1
size: few
DNA: TGTGCCATCAGTGAGTCTTCGGTGGGGGACAGGGGAACTTTCTTT
CDR3: CAISESSVGDRGTFF

D: NA
V: TRBV2
J: TRBJ2-3
size: once
DNA: TGTGCCAGCAGTGAGTCAGTCCACACAGATACGCAGTATTTT
CDR3: CASSESVHTDTQYF

D: TRBD1
V: TRBV18
J: TRBJ1-2
size: NA
DNA: TGTGCCAGCTCCCCGGACAGGGAGGGCGGTGGCTACACCTTC
CDR3: CASSPDREGGGYTF

D: NA
V: TRBV2
J: TRBJ1-3
size: NA
DNA: TGTGCCAGCAATGCGGACTCTGGAAACACCATATATTTT
CDR3: CASNADSGNTIYF